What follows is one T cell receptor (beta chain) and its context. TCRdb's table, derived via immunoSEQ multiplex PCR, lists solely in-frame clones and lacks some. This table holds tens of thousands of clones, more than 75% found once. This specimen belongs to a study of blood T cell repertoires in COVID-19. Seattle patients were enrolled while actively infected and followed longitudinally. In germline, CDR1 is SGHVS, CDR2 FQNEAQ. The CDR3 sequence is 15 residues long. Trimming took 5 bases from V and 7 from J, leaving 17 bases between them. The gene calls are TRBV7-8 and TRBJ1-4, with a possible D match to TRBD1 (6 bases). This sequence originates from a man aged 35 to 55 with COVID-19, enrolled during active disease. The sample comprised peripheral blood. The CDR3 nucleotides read TGTGCCAGCAGCCAGTCTGGGGGGGGCGGTGAAAAACTGTTTTTT. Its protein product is CASSQSGGGGEKLFF.